This paragraph reports one T cell receptor beta chain. The antigen is undetermined. V shed 10 bases, J shed 4 bases, and the junction held 4 bases outside the gene matches. CDR1 and CDR2 (germline): MDHEN, SYDVKM. The CDR3 contains 12 residues. Data came from immunoSEQ multiplex PCR; TCRdb stores just in-frame clones and leaves some out. The sample has roughly 180,000 clones; about 93% are singletons. This entry is derived from a study of T cell responses to AZD1222 COVID-19 vaccine. Study-wide points: A mostly white British donor set with more females was recruited, and clonal diversity was possibly underestimated.

The sample here was peripheral blood, taken 28 days after the second dose of the MenACWY control vaccine. V is TRBV28 and J is TRBJ1-5, with 7 bases matching TRBD1. The sequence came from an adult who received the MenACWY meningococcal vaccine as a control. DNA for the CDR3: TGTGCCACCCGGGACAGTAATCAGCCCCAGCATTTT. This sequence encodes CATRDSNQPQHF.